This T cell receptor beta chain was recovered during a study of cytomegalovirus exposure and HLA in healthy donors. The overall study: The 120 validation repertoires were produced on the same platform as the roughly 700 repertoires of the first cohort. This was reported in a later analysis. Overall study findings and caveats: Cytomegalovirus association was listed for around 170 TCR beta chains.

Sequenced by immunoSEQ multiplex PCR; TCRdb stores in-frame clones only, minus some. The repertoire has fewer than 200,000 clones, 86% of them found once; the top ten carry about 2.2%. The CDR3 consists of 13 residues. Germline V lookup: CDR1 SGHNT, CDR2 YYREEE (reference sequence). V was pared by 2 bases and J by 13 bases, with 13 bases between. The donors were in the roughly 130-subject validation cohort, distinct from the roughly 670-subject first cohort. The sample holds many counts of this clone. Its antigen is currently unknown. The sequence derives from a woman aged 18-29 years in good health and CMV-seronegative. The sample consisted of PBMCs. V is TRBV5-4 and J is TRBJ1-6, with TRBD1 as a possible D gene (5 bases). The CDR3 reads CASSFADSSPLHF. The CDR3 bases are TGTGCCAGCAGCTTCGCTGACAGTTCCCCCCTCCACTTT.